This T cell receptor beta chain was captured in a study of blood T cell repertoires in COVID-19 (dated by TCRdb to the early 2020s). About the full investigation: Samples from collaborators originated in the United States, Italy and Spain and spanned both the acute and convalescent phases of COVID-19. The repertoires were made available in a free public database intended to serve as a resource for research on the immune response to SARS-CoV-2. Subjects who had been exposed to COVID-19, were actively infected with it, or had recovered from it provided the deeply sampled blood TCRbeta repertoires that made up the dataset. Samples were obtained from the ongoing ImmuneRACE study (first 160 participants) and from about 1,300 subjects provided by 6 global collaborators. Where available, HLA class I and class II types were obtained from metadata supplied by the sample provider rather than from assay-based typing. The prospective study material was composed of cDNA or gDNA derived from T cells, B-cell-depleted T cells, or PBMCs. Nearly every sample came with metadata listing a de-identified subject ID, COVID-19 status, age in years and sex. What the authors observed across the whole study: The amount of clinical and demographic metadata varied by source and participant and was provided uncurated.

TCRbeta CDR3 regions were amplified from genomic DNA using the immunoSEQ Assay, a bias-controlled multiplex PCR. Regarding the original processing steps: Nucleated cell counts per sample were estimated from amplification of reference gene primers within the assay. To quantify the absolute abundance of each unique TCRbeta CDR3 rearrangement, sequence reads were collapsed and filtered. Productive Simpson clonality was computed per sample as the square root of Simpson's diversity index over productive rearrangements. TCRdb took over this immuneACCESS table, retaining in-frame rearrangements with V and J assigned. Such tables are incomplete; in checked studies, under half of the missing clones stem from an unresolved V gene, and the remainder is unexplained. V, J and clone size reflect that table, while D and trimming were determined from the DNA. The sample table shows 140,000 to 150,000 clones, and roughly three quarters are seen once. The ten most abundant clones make up approximately 6% of the sample.

CDR3 length: 13 amino acids, cysteine to phenylalanine. Only the CDR3 part of the read is kept: 39 bases, read in frame from the first base. The trim is 3 bases for V and 5 bases for J, with a gap of 10 bases between the germline ends. CDR1 is given as SGHNT and CDR2 as YENEEA, both from the germline V gene. Enrolling through a virtual design, the prospective study's participants ranged in age from about 18 to 89 years and lived across around 25 United States geographic areas. In the prospective study, cohorts were assigned on the basis of participant-reported clinical history obtained from a screening survey and a study questionnaire. Recovered participants in ImmuneRACE Cohort 3 were defined by two consecutive negative NP/OP PCR tests, clearance by a healthcare professional, or resolution of symptoms. In the prospective study, mobile phlebotomists collected whole blood, serum and a nasopharyngeal or oropharyngeal swab from each participant. Over a roughly 2-month period, participants in the prospective study had the option of providing additional blood draws and questionnaires. Before DNA extraction, prospective study blood samples were shipped either frozen or at room temperature.

About this clone: The specificity of this receptor is unknown. No per-base quality is available; no much larger clone lies one base away.

This TCR derives from a woman between 45 and 60 years old who had recovered from COVID-19. Material for sequencing was PBMCs or T cells enriched from blood (not recorded which). This sequence uses TRBV11-3 and TRBJ2-5; TRBD2 is possibly the D segment (6 matching bases). The bases read TGTGCCAGCAGCTTTTCAGGGAGGGAGACCCAGTACTTC. Its protein is CASSFSGRETQYF. When the CDR3 is completed using the reference TRBV11-3 and TRBJ2-5 genes on either side, the full variable domain is EAGVVQSPRYKIIEKKQPVAFWCNPISGHNTLYWYLQNLGQGPELLIRYENEEAVDDSQLPKDRFSAERLKGVDSTLKIQPAELGDSAVYLCASSFSGRETQYFGPGTRLLVL.